This TCR beta chain emerged from a study of control samples from healthy donors and cancer patients. Points on this clone: In the same sample, other DNA sequences code for this CDR3.

CDR1 and CDR2 (germline): SGHNT, YYREEE (reference sequence). The V end was cut by 0 bases, the J end by 0 bases, with 8 bases between. This CDR3 is built from 15 residues. Some clones are missing from TCRdb's copy, which holds only in-frame ones; the method was immunoSEQ multiplex PCR. The sample consists of more than 150,000 clones, 92% of them appearing once. This TCR came from a woman aged 25-40 years in good health. The J gene is TRBJ2-3, the V gene TRBV5-4; D not certain. Sequencing was carried out using blood. This CDR3 is CASSLGSSSTDTQYF. CDR3 nucleotides: TGTGCCAGCAGCTTGGGTAGTTCTAGCACAGATACGCAGTATTTT.